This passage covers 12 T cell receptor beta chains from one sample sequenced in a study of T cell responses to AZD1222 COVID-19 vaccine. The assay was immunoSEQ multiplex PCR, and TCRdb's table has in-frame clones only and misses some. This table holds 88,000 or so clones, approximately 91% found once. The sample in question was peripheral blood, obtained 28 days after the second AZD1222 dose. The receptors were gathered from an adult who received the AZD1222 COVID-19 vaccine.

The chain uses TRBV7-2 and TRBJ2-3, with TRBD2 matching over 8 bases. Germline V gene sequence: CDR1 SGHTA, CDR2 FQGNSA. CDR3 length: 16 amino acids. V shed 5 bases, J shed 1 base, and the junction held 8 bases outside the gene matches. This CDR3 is CASSRQAGAGTDTQYF. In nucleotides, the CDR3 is TGTGCCAGCAGCCGTCAAGCGGGGGCCGGCACAGATACGCAGTATTTT.

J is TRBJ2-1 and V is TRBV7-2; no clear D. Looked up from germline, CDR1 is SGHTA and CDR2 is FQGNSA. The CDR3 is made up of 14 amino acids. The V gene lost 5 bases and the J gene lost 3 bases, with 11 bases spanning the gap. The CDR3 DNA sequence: TGTGCCAGCAGCCAACAAGTGAACTACAATGAGCAGTTCTTC. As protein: CASSQQVNYNEQFF.

The CDR3 DNA sequence: TGTGCCAGCAGCCCCTTGACAGGCGACTATGGCTACACCTTC. It is translated as CASSPLTGDYGYTF. This chain connects TRBV11-2 to TRBJ1-2, with D tentatively TRBD1 (6 bases). Germline V CDR1 and CDR2: SGHAT, FQNNGV. V gave up 5 bases and J gave up 3 bases, with 13 bases separating them. This CDR3 region has 14 residues.

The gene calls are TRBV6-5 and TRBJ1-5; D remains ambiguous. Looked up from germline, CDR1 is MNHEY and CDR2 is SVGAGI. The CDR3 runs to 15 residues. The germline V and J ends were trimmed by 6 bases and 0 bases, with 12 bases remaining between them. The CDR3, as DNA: TGTGCCAGCAGGAGCCAGGACTATAGCAATCAGCCCCAGCATTTT. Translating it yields CASRSQDYSNQPQHF.

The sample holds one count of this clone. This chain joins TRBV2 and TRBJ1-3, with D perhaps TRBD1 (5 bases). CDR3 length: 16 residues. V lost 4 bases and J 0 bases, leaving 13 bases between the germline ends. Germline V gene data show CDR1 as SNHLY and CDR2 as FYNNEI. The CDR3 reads CASSVQGEFSGNTIYF. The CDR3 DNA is TGTGCCAGCAGTGTGCAGGGTGAATTCTCTGGAAACACCATATATTTT.

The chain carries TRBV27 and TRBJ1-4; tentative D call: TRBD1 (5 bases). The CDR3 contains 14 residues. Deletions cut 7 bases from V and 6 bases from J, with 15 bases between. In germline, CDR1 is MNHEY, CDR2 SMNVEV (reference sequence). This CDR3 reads CASTTAGGDEKLFF. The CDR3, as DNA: TGTGCCAGCACTACGGCGGGGGGGGATGAAAAACTGTTTTTT. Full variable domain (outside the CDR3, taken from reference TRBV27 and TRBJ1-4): EAQVTQNPRYLITVTGKKLTVTCSQNMNHEYMSWYRQDPGLGLRQIYYSMNVEVTDKGDVPEGYKVSRKEKRNFPLILESPSPNQTSLYFCASTTAGGDEKLFFGSGTQLSVL.

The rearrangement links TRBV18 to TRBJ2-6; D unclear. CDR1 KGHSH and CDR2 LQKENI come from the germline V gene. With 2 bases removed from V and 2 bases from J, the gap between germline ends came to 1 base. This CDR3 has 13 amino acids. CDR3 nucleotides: TGTGCCAGCTCACCAGCTGGGGCCAACGTCCTGACTTTC. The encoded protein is CASSPAGANVLTF. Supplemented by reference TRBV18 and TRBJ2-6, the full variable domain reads NAGVMQNPRHLVRRRGQEARLRCSPMKGHSHVYWYRQLPEEGLKFMVYLQKENIIDESGMPKERFSAEFPKEGPSILRIQQVVRGDSAAYFCASSPAGANVLTFGAGSRLTVL.

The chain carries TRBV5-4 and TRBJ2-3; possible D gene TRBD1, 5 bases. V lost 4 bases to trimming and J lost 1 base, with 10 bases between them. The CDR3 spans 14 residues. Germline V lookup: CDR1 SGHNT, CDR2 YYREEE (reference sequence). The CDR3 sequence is CASSTPTGTDTQYF. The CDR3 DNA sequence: TGTGCCAGCAGCACTCCGACAGGCACAGATACGCAGTATTTT.

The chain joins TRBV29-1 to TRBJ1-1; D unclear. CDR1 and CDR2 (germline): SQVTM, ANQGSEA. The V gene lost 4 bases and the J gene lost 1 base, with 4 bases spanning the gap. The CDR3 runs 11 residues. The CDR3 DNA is TGCAGCGTTGGAAGGAACACTGAAGCTTTCTTT. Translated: CSVGRNTEAFF.

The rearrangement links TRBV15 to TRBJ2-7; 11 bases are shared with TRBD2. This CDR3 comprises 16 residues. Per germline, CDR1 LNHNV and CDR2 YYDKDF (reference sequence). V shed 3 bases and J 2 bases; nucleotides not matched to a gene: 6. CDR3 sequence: CATSRELAGGPYEQYF. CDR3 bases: TGTGCCACCAGCAGGGAGCTAGCGGGGGGACCCTACGAGCAGTACTTC.

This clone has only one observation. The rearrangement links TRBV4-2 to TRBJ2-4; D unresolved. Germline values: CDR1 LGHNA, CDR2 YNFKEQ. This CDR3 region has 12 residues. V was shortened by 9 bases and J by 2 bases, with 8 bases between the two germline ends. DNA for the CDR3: TGTGCCAGTTCCGGAACCAAAAACATTCAGTACTTC. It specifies CASSGTKNIQYF.

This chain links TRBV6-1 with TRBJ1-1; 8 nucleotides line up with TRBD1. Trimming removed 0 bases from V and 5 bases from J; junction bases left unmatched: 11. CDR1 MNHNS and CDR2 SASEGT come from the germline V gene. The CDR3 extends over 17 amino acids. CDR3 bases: TGTGCCAGCAGTGAAGCTGGGGACCGACAGGGGAGGACTGAAGCTTTCTTT. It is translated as CASSEAGDRQGRTEAFF.